The T cell receptor beta chain described here comes from a study of blood T cell repertoires in COVID-19. Study context: PBMCs, B-cell-depleted T cells, or T cells provided the cDNA or gDNA that made up the material.

Per the germline V gene, CDR1 is MNHEY and CDR2 is SMNVEV (reference sequence). CDR3 length: 15 amino acids. V lost 5 bases to trimming and J lost 2 bases; unmatched junction nucleotides: 5. Participants were aged roughly 18 to 95 years, lived in 24 US areas, and enrolled virtually. Libraries were prepared by immunoSEQ multiplex PCR; TCRdb keeps only in-frame clonotypes and omits some of them. The table has 280,000 or so clones, 87% seen once. Source material: PBMCs or T cells enriched from blood (not recorded which). This chain uses TRBV27 with TRBJ2-1, with 8 bases that match TRBD2. This clonotype was obtained from a woman in her thirties or forties who had recovered from COVID-19. CDR3: CASSTAGGAYNEQFF. The DNA for the CDR3 is TGTGCCAGCAGTACCGCGGGAGGTGCCTACAATGAGCAGTTCTTC.